This T cell receptor beta chain was recorded in a study of molecular identifiers for immune sequencing clone quantification. Germline values: CDR1 MNHNS, CDR2 SASEGT. The CDR3 covers 14 residues. Losses at the gene ends were 3 bases for V and 4 bases for J; bases not matched to a gene: 3. The naive CD8 libraries originated from between roughly 18,000 and 1,100,000 sorted cells and drew on 10%, 30% or 50% RNA. Sorting isolated naive CD8 T cells as CD8+CD4-CCR7+CD45RA+ events. Each CDR3 protein is one row after TCRdb ran MiXCR on the PCR reads. The table has roughly 320,000 distinct CDR3 sequences, roughly 24% seen once. The sample holds a few counts of this clonotype.

The chain has TRBV6-1 and TRBJ1-5, with 7 nucleotides matching TRBD1. This receptor was identified in a human donor in good health. Some libraries in this study had Jurkat cell RNA spiked in. Sequencing was performed on naive CD8+ T cells from blood, with Jurkat cell RNA spiked in. Subset denoted: FACS-sorted CD8+CD4-CCR7+CD45RA+ naive T cells. Written as DNA, the CDR3 is TGTGCCAGCAGTGACAGGGGGTTGAATCAGCCCCAGCATTTT. It yields the protein CASSDRGLNQPQHF.